One and the same sample provided the 3 T cell receptor beta chains below, sequenced in a study of blood T cell repertoires in COVID-19. The data were produced by immunoSEQ multiplex PCR, yet TCRdb's version contains in-frame clones alone and is incomplete. Altogether 150,000 to 250,000 clones are present, 94% being singletons, with the ten largest covering 0.76%. The sequencing input was peripheral blood. The receptors derive from a man aged 25-40 years with COVID-19, enrolled during active disease.

The chain couples TRBV5-1 to TRBJ2-5; 10 bases align to TRBD2. V shed 3 bases and J 4 bases; nucleotides not matched to a gene: 18. The CDR3 runs 19 residues. Germline values: CDR1 SGHRS, CDR2 YFSETQ. The CDR3 DNA is TGCGCCAGCAGCTGGGGGAACAGCGGGGGGGCGTCTCTACGAGAGACCCAGTACTTC. It encodes CASSWGNSGGASLRETQYF.

The V gene is TRBV12-3 or TRBV12-4, the J gene TRBJ1-5; D is undetermined. V lost 5 bases and J 6 bases, leaving 8 bases between the germline ends. The length of the CDR3 is 12 residues. The CDR3 protein is CASSPAIQPQHF. The CDR3, as DNA: TGTGCCAGCAGTCCAGCGATTCAGCCCCAGCATTTT.

The table lists this clone with a count of one. The CDR3, as DNA: TGCGCCAGCAGATGGACAGGACAAGAGACCCAGTACTTC. Protein: CASRWTGQETQYF. The chain is built from TRBV5-1 and TRBJ2-5; 7 nucleotides align to TRBD1. The CDR3 has 13 amino acids. V dropped 5 bases and J dropped 2; count of bases not matched to a gene: 3. In germline, CDR1 is SGHRS, CDR2 YFSETQ.